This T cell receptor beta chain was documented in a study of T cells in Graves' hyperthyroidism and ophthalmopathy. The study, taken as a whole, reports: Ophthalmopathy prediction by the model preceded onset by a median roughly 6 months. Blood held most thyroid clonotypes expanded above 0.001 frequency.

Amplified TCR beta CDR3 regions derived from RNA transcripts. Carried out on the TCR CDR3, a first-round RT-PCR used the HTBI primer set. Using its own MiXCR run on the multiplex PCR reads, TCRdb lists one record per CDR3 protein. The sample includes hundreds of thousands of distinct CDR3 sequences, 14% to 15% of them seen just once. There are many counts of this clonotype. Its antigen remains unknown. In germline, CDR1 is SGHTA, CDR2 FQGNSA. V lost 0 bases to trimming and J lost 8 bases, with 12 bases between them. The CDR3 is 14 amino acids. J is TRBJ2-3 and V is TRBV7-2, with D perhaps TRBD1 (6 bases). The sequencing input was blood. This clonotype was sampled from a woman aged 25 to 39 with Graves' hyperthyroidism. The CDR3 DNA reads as TGTGCCAGCAGCTTAGCCCAGACCAGGGGTACGCAGTATTTT. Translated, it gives CASSLAQTRGTQYF.